The subject of this entry is one T cell receptor (beta chain). The antigen it binds to is not known. This sample was included in a study of T cells expressing NK-cell markers (dated by TCRdb to between 2020 and 2021). Broadly, across the study: In sorted CD3+CD56+NKG2C+, CD3+CD56+NKG2C- and CD3+CD56-NKG2C+ T-cell subsets from eight donors, TCR beta-chain repertoires were profiled. Randomly selected healthy volunteers, three men and five women, were used as the eight sequenced donors. Among the eight sequenced donors, only one was HCMV-seronegative, while the other seven were HCMV-seropositive. Libraries were sequenced as 2 x 150 bp reads on Illumina HiSeq 2000/2500, MiSeq or NextSeq.

Overall study outcomes, separate from this receptor: For over five donors, the dominant CD3+CD56+NKG2C+ clonotypes were among the top 10 CD8+ clonotypes and accounted for about 1.0-7.5% of CD8+ T cells. Those dominant clonotypes were again the most abundant among CD3+CD56-NKG2C+ cells in several donors, at about 28.3-65%. Whether the expanded NKG2C-expressing T cell clones were specific for HCMV antigens was left unclear.

Reading from cysteine to phenylalanine, the CDR3 counts 14 amino acids. No coding sequence is recorded. CDR1 and CDR2 (SGHKS, YYEKEE) derive from the germline V gene (reference sequence). Sequencer: Illumina HiSeq 2000. TCR beta cDNA libraries were prepared using 5'RACE template switching, which introduced a universal primer site and unique molecular identifiers. Synthesis of cDNA was primed from the TCR beta constant segment and was followed by two consecutive PCR amplification steps. For the original study's pipeline: MIGEC was used to demultiplex reads and group the reads by UMI, and MiTCR was used to assemble and quantify clonotypes. To exclude erroneous sequences, only TCR cDNA sequences supported by at least two reads were retained. The tcR package was used for downstream repertoire analysis, with clonotypes matched between fractions based on CDR3 nucleotide sequence plus V segment. Antigen specificity was annotated against VDJdb with VDJmatch, allowing one amino acid substitution in CDR3. TCRdb reprocessed the public reads and reports one entry per CDR3 protein sequence, without DNA. The V and J calls were determined by TCRdb, not by the authors. The sample's table lists a count of about 21,000 distinct CDR3 sequences. The ten largest clones represent approximately 53% of the sample.

HCMV serostatus was determined by detecting HCMV-specific IgG in serum with a commercial ELISA kit. Ficoll density gradient centrifugation was used to isolate peripheral blood mononuclear cells from blood. Sequencing was performed on blood T cells: a sorted CD56 or NKG2C T cell subset, CD4+ or CD8+ T cells, or bulk PBMC T cells (not recorded which). This sequence uses TRBV5-5 and TRBJ2-7. The sequence was obtained from a man between 18 and 69 years old in good health. The CDR3 reads CASSLEEFFGEQYF.